The 11 T cell receptor beta chains presented below share a single source sample, sequenced in a study of T cell responses to AZD1222 COVID-19 vaccine. Profiling relied on immunoSEQ multiplex PCR, and the TCRdb table lists in-frame clones only, not all of them. The sample lists around 85,000 clones; around 85% were seen once. Here the sequenced sample was peripheral blood, taken on day 0 of AZD1222 vaccination. All receptors come from an adult in good health.

The chain recombines TRBV15 with TRBJ1-3; D not certain. The CDR3 totals 16 residues. V lost 3 bases and J lost 0, with 12 bases in between. Per the germline V gene, CDR1 is LNHNV and CDR2 is YYDKDF (reference sequence). CDR3 region: CATSRGDRSSGNTIYF. The CDR3 DNA follows: TGTGCCACCAGCAGGGGCGACCGTAGCTCTGGAAACACCATATATTTT.

The genes are TRBV4-2 and TRBJ2-1; either TRBD1 or TRBD2 may fit D (7 bases each). CDR1 is LGHNA and CDR2 is YNFKEQ in the germline V gene. CDR3 size: 19 residues. V lost 4 bases and J 2 bases, leaving 24 bases between the germline ends. DNA of the CDR3: TGTGCCAGCAGCCGAAGTCAGGGACCCCCAGGGGGGGCCTACAATGAGCAGTTCTTC. This codes for CASSRSQGPPGGAYNEQFF.

This chain uses TRBV3-1 (or the pseudogene TRBV3-2) with TRBJ2-2; the D gene could be TRBD1 or TRBD2 (5 bases each). The germline V and J ends were trimmed by 6 bases and 7 bases, with 9 bases remaining between them. CDR1 and CDR2 from the germline V gene are LGHDT and YNNKEL (reference sequence). The CDR3 extends over 12 amino acids. CDR3 in DNA: TGTGCCAGCAGTGGGGCGGGCGGGGAGCTGTTTTTT. Amino acid sequence: CASSGAGGELFF.

This clone has a single count. V usage is TRBV7-3 and J usage is TRBJ2-1; 9 bases line up with TRBD1. The V gene's germline CDR1 is SGHTA and CDR2 FQGTGA. This CDR3 comprises 15 residues. Trimming cost V 3 bases and J 8 bases; bases outside gene matches: 8. The CDR3 nucleotides read TGTGCCAGCAGCTTTACAGGGGGCGCGGGAGATGAGCAGTTCTTC. It translates to CASSFTGGAGDEQFF.

The rearrangement uses TRBV24-1 and TRBJ1-5; D possibly corresponds to TRBD1 (5 bases). Germline values: CDR1 KGHDR, CDR2 SFDVKD. V gave up 5 bases and J gave up 7 bases, with 11 bases separating them. The length of the CDR3 is 13 residues. In DNA, the CDR3 is TGTGCCACCAGTGCCCTTGAGGGGCAGCCCCAGCATTTT. This gives the protein CATSALEGQPQHF.

This clone occurred once. The chain has TRBV5-1 and TRBJ1-1; D call uncertain. There are 13 residues in the CDR3. V gave up 4 bases and J gave up 1 base, with 8 bases separating them. Germline values: CDR1 SGHRS, CDR2 YFSETQ. CDR3 protein: CASSVSRNTEAFF. DNA for the CDR3: TGCGCCAGCAGCGTTTCAAGGAACACTGAAGCTTTCTTT. The full variable domain, with the rest looked up from reference TRBV5-1 and TRBJ1-1, is KAGVTQTPRYLIKTRGQQVTLSCSPISGHRSVSWYQQTPGQGLQFLFEYFSETQRNKGNFPGRFSGRQFSNSRSEMNVSTLELGDSALYLCASSVSRNTEAFFGQGTRLTVV.

The chain carries TRBV18 and TRBJ2-1, with 11 bases fitting TRBD2. V shed 4 bases and J 6 bases; nucleotides not matched to a gene: 5. The CDR3 has 15 residues. From germline, CDR1 is KGHSH and CDR2 LQKENI. CDR3 protein: CASSRTSGGSNEQFF. For the CDR3, the DNA is TGTGCCAGCTCACGCACTAGCGGGGGAAGCAATGAGCAGTTCTTC.

The J gene is TRBJ2-5, the V gene TRBV5-1, with 12 bases identical to TRBD1. Germline CDR1 reads SGHRS; CDR2 reads YFSETQ. The CDR3 length is 16 residues. The ends lost 7 bases at V and 2 bases at J; junction bases unmatched: 9. The CDR3 sequence: CASGPGDRGPQETQYF. DNA of the CDR3: TGCGCCAGCGGGCCGGGGGACAGGGGGCCACAAGAGACCCAGTACTTC.

The V gene is TRBV30, the J gene TRBJ1-3, with 7 bases lining up with TRBD1. Germline values: CDR1 GTSNPN, CDR2 SVGIG (reference sequence). The CDR3 is made up of 13 amino acids. Trimming cost V 8 bases and J 0 bases; bases outside gene matches: 4. CDR3 in amino acids: CARQGASGNTIYF. In DNA form, the CDR3 reads TGTGCCAGACAGGGAGCCTCTGGAAACACCATATATTTT. Full variable domain (rest looked up from reference TRBV30 and TRBJ1-3): SQTIHQWPATLVQPVGSPLSLECTVEGTSNPNLYWYRQAAGRGLQLLFYSVGIGQISSEVPQNLSASRPQDRQFILSSKKLLLSDSGFYLCARQGASGNTIYFGEGSWLTVV.

Comments on this clone: The same CDR3 is also encoded by other DNA sequences in this sample. The gene calls are TRBV7-6 and TRBJ1-1; TRBD1 aligns across 7 bases. Trimming removed 1 base from V and 8 bases from J; junction bases left unmatched: 4. The CDR3 extends over 13 amino acids. In germline, CDR1 is SGHVS, CDR2 FNYEAQ. The CDR3 DNA sequence: TGTGCCAGCAGCTTAGAGACAGGGACCGAAGCTTTCTTT. It specifies CASSLETGTEAFF.

The chain carries TRBV7-6 and TRBJ2-5, with 8 bases identical to TRBD2. The CDR3 covers 13 residues. The J segment lost 1 base and the V segment lost 5 bases, leaving 0 bases of the junction unmatched. The germline V gene has CDR1 SGHVS and CDR2 FNYEAQ. The CDR3 DNA sequence: TGTGCCAGCAGCGGACTAGCCCAAGAGACCCAGTACTTC. This sequence encodes CASSGLAQETQYF.